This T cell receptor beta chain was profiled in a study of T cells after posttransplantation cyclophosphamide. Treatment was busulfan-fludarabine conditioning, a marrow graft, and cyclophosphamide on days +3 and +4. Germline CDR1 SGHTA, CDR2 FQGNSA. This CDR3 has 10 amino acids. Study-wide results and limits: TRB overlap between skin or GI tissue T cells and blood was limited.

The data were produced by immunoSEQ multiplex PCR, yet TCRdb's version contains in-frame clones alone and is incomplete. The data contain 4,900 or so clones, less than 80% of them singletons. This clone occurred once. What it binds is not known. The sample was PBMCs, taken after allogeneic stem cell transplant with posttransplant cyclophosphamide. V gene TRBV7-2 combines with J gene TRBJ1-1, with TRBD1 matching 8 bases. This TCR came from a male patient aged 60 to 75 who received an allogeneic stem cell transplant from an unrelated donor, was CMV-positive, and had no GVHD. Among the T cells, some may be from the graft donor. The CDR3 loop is CASGQGEAFF. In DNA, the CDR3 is TGTGCTTCTGGACAGGGTGAAGCTTTCTTT.